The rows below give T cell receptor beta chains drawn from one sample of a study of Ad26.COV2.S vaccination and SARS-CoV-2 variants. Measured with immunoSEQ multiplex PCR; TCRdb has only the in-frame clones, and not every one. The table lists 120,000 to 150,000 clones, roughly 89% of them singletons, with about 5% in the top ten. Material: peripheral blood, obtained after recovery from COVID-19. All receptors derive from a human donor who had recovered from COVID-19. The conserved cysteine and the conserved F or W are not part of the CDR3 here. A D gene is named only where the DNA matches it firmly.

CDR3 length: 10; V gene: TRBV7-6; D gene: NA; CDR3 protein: ASSFEYNEQF
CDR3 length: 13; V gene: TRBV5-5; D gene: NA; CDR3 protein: ASSLATGSYNEQF
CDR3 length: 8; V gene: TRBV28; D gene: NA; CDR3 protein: ASKDYEQY
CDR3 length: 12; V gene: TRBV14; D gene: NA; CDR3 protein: ASSEGGGDQPQH
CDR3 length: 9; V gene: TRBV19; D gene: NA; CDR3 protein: ASSFYYGYT
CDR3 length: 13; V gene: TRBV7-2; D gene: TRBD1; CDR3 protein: ASSVQGSSNQPQH
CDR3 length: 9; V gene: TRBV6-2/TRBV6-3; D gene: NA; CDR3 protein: ASSKHRAQH
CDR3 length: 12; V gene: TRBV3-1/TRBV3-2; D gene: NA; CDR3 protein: ASTKPGPGNTIY
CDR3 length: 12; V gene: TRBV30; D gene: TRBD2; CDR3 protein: AWSRGLTNNEQF
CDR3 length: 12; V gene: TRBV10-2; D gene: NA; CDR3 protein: ASRDKRLTEKLF
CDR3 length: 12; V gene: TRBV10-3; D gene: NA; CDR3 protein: AISESGPPRPQH
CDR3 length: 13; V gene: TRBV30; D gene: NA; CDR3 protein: AWSVLGHRAGELF
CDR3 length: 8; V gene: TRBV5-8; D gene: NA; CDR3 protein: ATTRDTQY
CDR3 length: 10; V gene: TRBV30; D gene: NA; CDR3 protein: AWTGAGNTIY
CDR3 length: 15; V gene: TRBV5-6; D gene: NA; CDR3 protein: ASSSRFGARNTGELF
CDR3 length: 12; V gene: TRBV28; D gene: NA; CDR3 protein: ASSLRGIDTEAF
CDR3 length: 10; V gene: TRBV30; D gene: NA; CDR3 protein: AWSVRADTQY
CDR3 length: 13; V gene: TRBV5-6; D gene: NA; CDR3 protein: ASSSKTWEGNTIY
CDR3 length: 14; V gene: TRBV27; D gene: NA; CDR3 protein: ASSWAGEDYNSPLH
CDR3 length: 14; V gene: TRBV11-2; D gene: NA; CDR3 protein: ASSSTEESSGNTIY
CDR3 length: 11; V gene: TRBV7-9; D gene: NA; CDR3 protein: ASSLSTAHEQF
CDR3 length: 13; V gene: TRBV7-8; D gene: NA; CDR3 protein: ASSTHGGKNEKLF
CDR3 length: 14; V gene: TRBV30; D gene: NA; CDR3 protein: AWRRSDTLWTDTQY
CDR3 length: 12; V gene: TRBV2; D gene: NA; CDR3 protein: ASSGLLGNTEAF
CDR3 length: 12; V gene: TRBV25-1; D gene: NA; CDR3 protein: ASMPGVMTDTQY
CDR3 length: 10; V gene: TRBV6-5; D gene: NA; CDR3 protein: AVGLRTSNQY
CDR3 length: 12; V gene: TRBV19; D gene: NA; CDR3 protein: ASSLGRLNTEAF
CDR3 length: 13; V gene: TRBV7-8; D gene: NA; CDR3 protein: ASSRIKGKIGELF
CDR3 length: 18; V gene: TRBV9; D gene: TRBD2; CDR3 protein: ASSVAPVAILAGGPDEQF
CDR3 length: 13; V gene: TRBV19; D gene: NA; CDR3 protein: ASSPVAGGADTQY
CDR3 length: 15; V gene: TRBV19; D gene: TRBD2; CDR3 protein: ASSIGVGLAVQETQY
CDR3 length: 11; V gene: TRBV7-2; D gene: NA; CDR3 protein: ASSLITAYGYT
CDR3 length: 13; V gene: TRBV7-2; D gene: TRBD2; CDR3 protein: ASSGLGGTMKTQY
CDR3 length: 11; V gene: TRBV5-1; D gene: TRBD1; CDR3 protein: ASSLQGSDTQY
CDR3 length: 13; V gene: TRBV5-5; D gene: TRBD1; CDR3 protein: ASSLRTGPEETQY
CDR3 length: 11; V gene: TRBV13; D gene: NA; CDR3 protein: ASTRGTGNTIY
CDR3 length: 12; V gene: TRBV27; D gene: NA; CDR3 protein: ASSPLGPQLALH
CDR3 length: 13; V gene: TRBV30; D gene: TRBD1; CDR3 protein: AWSGGIGQGFEQY
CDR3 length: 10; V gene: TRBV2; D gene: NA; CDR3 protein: ASRKGGPELF
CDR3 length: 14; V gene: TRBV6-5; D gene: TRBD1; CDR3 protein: ASSWQSGTGKIEQY
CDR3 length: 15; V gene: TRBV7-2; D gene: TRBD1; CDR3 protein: ASSPNPGTVNNSPLH
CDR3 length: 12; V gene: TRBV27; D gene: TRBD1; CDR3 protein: ASSRQGAYNEQF
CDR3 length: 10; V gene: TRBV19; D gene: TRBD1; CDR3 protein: ASSRTGREQY
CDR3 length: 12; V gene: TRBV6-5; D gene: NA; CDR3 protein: ASAPGQYTGELF
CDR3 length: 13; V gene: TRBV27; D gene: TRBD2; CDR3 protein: ASSSIGGGKNIQY
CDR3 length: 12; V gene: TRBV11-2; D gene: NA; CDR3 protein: ASSDVSSGNTIY